This T cell receptor (beta chain) was sequenced during a study of Ad26.COV2.S vaccination and SARS-CoV-2 variants (dated by TCRdb to the early 2020s). Regarding the research as a whole: Donors in the vaccine arm were drawn from COV1001, a multicentre, randomized, double-blind, placebo-controlled phase I-IIa trial testing Ad26.COV2.S in healthy adults. Ad26.COV2.S was administered intramuscularly at 5 x 10^10 or 1 x 10^11 viral particles, either as a single shot or as two shots given 56 days apart. TCRbeta repertoire sequencing served as the tool for gauging how specific and how broad the SARS-CoV-2-reactive T cell receptors were following Ad26.COV2.S vaccination. The TCR-sequenced set comprised approximately 30 samples: around 20 Ad26.COV2.S vaccine recipients, 5 placebo recipients and 8 SARS-CoV-2 convalescent individuals. Trial participants were randomized into five groups of five: low-dose or high-dose Ad26.COV2.S given once or twice, or placebo on both occasions. Blinding of investigators to trial group allocation was maintained during experiments and outcome assessment. Results and caveats for the whole study, not just this receptor: The study was not powered to compare responses between vaccine doses or regimens. Vaccine and placebo recipients had similar non-spike TCR breadth, a finding consistent with the vaccine containing only spike. The authors noted that the TCR breadth and depth analyses may have underestimated total T cell responses. Compared with placebo recipients, Ad26.COV2.S recipients showed higher spike-specific TCR breadth (P = 0.0014). After vaccination, substantial breadth of spike-specific CD8+ and CD4+ T cell responses was reported.

The immunoSEQ Assay was used to sequence TCRbeta CDR3 regions. After extraction, genomic DNA underwent amplification by bias-controlled multiplex PCR, followed by high-throughput sequencing. On the study's bioinformatics: To quantify the absolute abundance of every unique TCRbeta CDR3 region, sequences were collapsed and filtered. Usable DNA was measured by amplifying reference genes present in all nucleated cells, and TCRbeta template counts were normalized to that usable DNA to estimate T cell fraction. Repertoire TCRs were annotated as SARS-CoV-2-specific when V gene, CDR3 amino acid sequence and J gene were exactly matched to a known reactive TCR set. The reference SARS-CoV-2 TCR set was derived from MIRA and filtered for enrichment in COVID-19-positive ImmuneCODE repertoires, a step that removed public or cross-reactive TCRs. Based on the MIRA antigens, annotated TCRs were further analysed at the level of specific ORF or position within ORF. Depth was the summed frequency of annotated unique rearrangements, while breadth was defined as annotated unique rearrangements over total unique productive rearrangements. Two-sided Wilcoxon rank-sum tests were applied when comparing TCR breadth between groups. Imported from immuneACCESS, the table was reduced by TCRdb to in-frame sequences with V and J called. These copies leave out some clones; in studies compared against another copy, an unresolved V gene accounts for under half, and the cause of the remainder is not known. The DNA was the basis for D and trimming; V, J and clone size are from that table. The sample records around 310,000 clones, roughly nine tenths of which are singletons. The top ten hold about 5.4% of the sample.

Note on this clone: What this receptor recognizes is not known. No quality values exist for individual bases; no much larger clone is one base distant.

In light of the paper, this sample's treatment or condition label describes: around 19 received Ad26.COV2.S at low or high dose, single or two shots; about 5 received placebo; per-sample allocation not given. For vaccine and placebo recipients, the sequenced repertoires came from samples collected on day 63 after the first injection. In Cohort 1b, 25 or so adults aged 18-55 years were enrolled at a single site in Boston, USA, between 29 July and 7 August 2020. Ad26.COV2.S was a replication-incompetent adenovirus type 26 vector expressing a prefusion-stabilized SARS-CoV-2 spike protein from the original Wuhan strain. CDR3 length: 14 amino acids, cysteine to phenylalanine. Here the CDR3 DNA is all that survives: 42 bases in frame from base 1. Cut back by 4 bases and 2 bases, the V and J ends lie 12 bases apart. From the germline V gene (reference sequence), CDR1 is SGHKS and CDR2 is YYEKEE.

The sequence joins TRBV5-5 to TRBJ2-5, with TRBD1 tentatively as D gene (6 bases match). This sequence was found in a person between 18 and 65 years old who received the Ad26.COV2.S COVID-19 vaccine or a placebo. The sequencing used peripheral blood, collected in a trial of Ad26.COV2.S vaccine versus placebo. The DNA sequence reads TGTGCCAGCAGCCACCCAAGGGGGCAAGAGACCCAGTACTTC. Translated, it gives CASSHPRGQETQYF.